This T cell receptor beta chain was documented in a study of cytomegalovirus exposure and HLA in healthy donors. The CDR3 length is 13 residues. V lost 4 bases and J lost 2, with 8 bases in between. Germline V gives CDR1 SGDLS, CDR2 YYNGEE. Overall study findings and caveats: Immune exposure information comprised only CMV serostatus. It was in a later analysis that TCR association rates were seen to vary by HLA locus, highest for DRB1 and lowest for HLA-C.

Amplification used 60 Vbeta primers and 13 Jbeta primers. Generated by immunoSEQ multiplex PCR, the TCRdb table keeps only in-frame clones and is missing some. The sample comprises 180,000 or so clones, about 10% of which are singletons, and 1% to 1.5% rests with the top ten. Note on this clone: The antigen is not known.

These donors, healthy bone marrow donors, were studied. These donors counted as nominally healthy when sampled, but unrecorded immune exposures were likely. The specimen was PBMCs. The chain links TRBV9 to TRBJ2-3; no clear D. This receptor was obtained from a woman in her twenties or thirties in good health and CMV-seropositive. CDR3: CASSPLFTDTQYF. The CDR3 bases are TGTGCCAGCAGCCCCCTATTCACAGATACGCAGTATTTT.